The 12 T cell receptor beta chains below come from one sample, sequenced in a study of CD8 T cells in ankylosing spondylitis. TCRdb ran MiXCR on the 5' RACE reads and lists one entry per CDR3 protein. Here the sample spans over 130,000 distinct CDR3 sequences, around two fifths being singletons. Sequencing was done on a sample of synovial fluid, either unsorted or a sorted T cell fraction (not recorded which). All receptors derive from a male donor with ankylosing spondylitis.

As DNA, the CDR3 is TGCGCCAGCAGCTTGGGGGGGGCGGTCAATCAGCCCCAGCATTTT. It encodes CASSLGGAVNQPQHF. The rearrangement uses TRBV5-1 and TRBJ1-5, with D tentatively TRBD1 (6 bases). V gave up 0 bases and J gave up 3 bases, with 10 bases separating them. The CDR3 is 15 amino acids. CDR1 and CDR2 (germline): SGHRS, YFSETQ.

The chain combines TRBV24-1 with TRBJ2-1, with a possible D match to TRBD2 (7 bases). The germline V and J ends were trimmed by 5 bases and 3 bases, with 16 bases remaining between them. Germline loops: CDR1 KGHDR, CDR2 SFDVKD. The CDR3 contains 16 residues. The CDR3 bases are TGTGCCACCAGTGGCCCTGAGGGGGACTACTACAATGAGCAGTTCTTC. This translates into CATSGPEGDYYNEQFF.

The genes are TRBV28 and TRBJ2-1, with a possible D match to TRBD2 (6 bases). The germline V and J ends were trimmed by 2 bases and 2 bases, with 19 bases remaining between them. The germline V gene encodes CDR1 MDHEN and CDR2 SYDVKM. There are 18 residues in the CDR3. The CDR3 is CASSLTVGGAGPYNEQFF. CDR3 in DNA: TGTGCCAGCAGTTTAACCGTCGGAGGGGCAGGGCCCTACAATGAGCAGTTCTTC.

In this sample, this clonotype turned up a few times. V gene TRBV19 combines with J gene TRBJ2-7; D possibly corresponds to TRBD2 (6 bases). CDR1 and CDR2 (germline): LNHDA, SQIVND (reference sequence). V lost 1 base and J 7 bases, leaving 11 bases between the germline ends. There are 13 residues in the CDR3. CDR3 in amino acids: CASSIAPRGEQYF. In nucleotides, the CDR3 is TGTGCCAGTAGTATAGCCCCCCGGGGGGAGCAGTACTTC.

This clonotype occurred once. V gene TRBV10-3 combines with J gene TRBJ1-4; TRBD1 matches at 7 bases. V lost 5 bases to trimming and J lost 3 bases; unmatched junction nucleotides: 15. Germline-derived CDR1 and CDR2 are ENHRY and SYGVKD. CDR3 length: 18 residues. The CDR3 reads CAISQDRETSPSNEKLFF. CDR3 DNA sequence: TGTGCCATCAGTCAAGACAGGGAAACGTCCCCCTCTAATGAAAAACTGTTTTTT.

This CDR3 reads CASSQELGTDLYNEQFF. The CDR3, as DNA: TGCGCCAGCAGCCAAGAGCTCGGGACAGACCTATACAATGAGCAGTTCTTC. The chain couples TRBV4-1 to TRBJ2-1, with TRBD1 matching 7 bases. V lost 0 bases and J lost 4; bases outside the gene matches: 9. CDR3 size: 17 residues. Germline V gene sequence: CDR1 MGHRA, CDR2 YSYEKL.

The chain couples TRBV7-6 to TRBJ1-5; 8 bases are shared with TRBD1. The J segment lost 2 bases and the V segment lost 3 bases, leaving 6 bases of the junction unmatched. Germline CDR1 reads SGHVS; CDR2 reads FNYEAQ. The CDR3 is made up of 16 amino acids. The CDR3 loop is CASSLRGTGGNQPQHF. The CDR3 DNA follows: TGTGCCAGCAGCTTGCGGGGGACAGGCGGCAATCAGCCCCAGCATTTT. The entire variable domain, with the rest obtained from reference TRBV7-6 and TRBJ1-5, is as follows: GAGVSQSPRYKVTKRGQDVALRCDPISGHVSLYWYRQALGQGPEFLTYFNYEAQQDKSGLPNDRFSAERPEGSISTLTIQRTEQRDSAMYRCASSLRGTGGNQPQHFGDGTRLSIL.

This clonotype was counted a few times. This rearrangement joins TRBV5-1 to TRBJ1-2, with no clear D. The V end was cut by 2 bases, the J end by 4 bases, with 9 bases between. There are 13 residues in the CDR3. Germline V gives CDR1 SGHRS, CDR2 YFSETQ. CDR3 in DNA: TGCGCCAGCAGCTTCTGGTGGGCCTATGGCTACACCTTC. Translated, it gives CASSFWWAYGYTF.

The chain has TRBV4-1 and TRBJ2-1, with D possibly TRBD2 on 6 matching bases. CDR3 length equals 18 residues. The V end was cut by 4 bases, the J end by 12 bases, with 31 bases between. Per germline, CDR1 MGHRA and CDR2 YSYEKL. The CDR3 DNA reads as TGCGCCAGCAGCCGCTACCAGTACCTGGCGGGGAAGAGATCTATGCAGTTCTTC. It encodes CASSRYQYLAGKRSMQFF.

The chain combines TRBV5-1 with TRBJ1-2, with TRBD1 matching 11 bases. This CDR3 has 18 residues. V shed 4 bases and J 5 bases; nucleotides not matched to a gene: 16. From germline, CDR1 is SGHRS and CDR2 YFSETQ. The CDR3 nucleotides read TGCGCCAGCAGCGTGGAGGTATGGACAGGGGGCGCGATGTATGGCTACACCTTC. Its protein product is CASSVEVWTGGAMYGYTF.

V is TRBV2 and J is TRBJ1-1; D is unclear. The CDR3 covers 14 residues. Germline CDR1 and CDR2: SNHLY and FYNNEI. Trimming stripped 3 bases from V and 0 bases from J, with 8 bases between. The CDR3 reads CASSDEPMNTEAFF. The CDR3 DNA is TGTGCCAGCAGTGACGAACCAATGAACACTGAAGCTTTCTTT.

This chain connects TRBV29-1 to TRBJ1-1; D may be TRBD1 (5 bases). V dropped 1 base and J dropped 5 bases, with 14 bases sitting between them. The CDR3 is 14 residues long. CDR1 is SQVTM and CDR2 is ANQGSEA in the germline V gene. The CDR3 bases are TGCAGCGTTGAAGTTGTTAGGGGCGCAACTGAAGCTTTCTTT. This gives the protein CSVEVVRGATEAFF.